The T cell receptor beta chain described here comes from a study of blood T cell repertoires in COVID-19. Measured with immunoSEQ multiplex PCR; TCRdb has only the in-frame clones, and not every one. The sample comprises about 48,000 clones, less than 95% of which are singletons, and 5.1% rests with the top ten. The ends were cut back, 5 bases at V and 2 bases at J, with 11 bases in the middle. CDR1 and CDR2 from the germline V gene are MNHEY and SMNVEV (reference sequence). This CDR3 region has 14 residues. The chain employs TRBV27 and TRBJ2-3, with a possible D match to TRBD2 (5 bases). Sequencing was done on a sample of peripheral blood. This TCR came from a man aged 65 to 85 with acute or convalescent COVID-19. In DNA, the CDR3 is TGTGCCAGCAGTCCGTGGACTCACACAGATACGCAGTATTTT. Translating it yields CASSPWTHTDTQYF.